The present entry profiles one TCR beta chain with its context. Antigen: not known. Researchers ran the PCR with 60 Vbeta and 13 Jbeta primers. Libraries were prepared by immunoSEQ multiplex PCR; TCRdb keeps only in-frame clonotypes and omits some of them. The sample yields 270,000 or so clones, around 90% seen once. The data are from a study of cytomegalovirus exposure and HLA in healthy donors. Study conclusions and caveats: Listed as cytomegalovirus-associated were 150 or so TCR beta chains. Researchers had no immune exposure information except CMV serostatus available.

V shed 4 bases and J shed 2 bases, with 12 bases lying between them. Germline assignment: CDR1 WNHNN and CDR2 SYGVQD (reference sequence). This CDR3 contains 14 residues. The receptor comes from a girl aged 2 to 10 in good health and CMV-seronegative. The chain carries TRBV10-1 and TRBJ2-7; D is possibly TRBD2 (6 bases). Material: PBMCs. The CDR3 DNA follows: TGCGCCAGCAGTGTAACGGGAGCCCCCTACGAGCAGTACTTC. As protein: CASSVTGAPYEQYF.